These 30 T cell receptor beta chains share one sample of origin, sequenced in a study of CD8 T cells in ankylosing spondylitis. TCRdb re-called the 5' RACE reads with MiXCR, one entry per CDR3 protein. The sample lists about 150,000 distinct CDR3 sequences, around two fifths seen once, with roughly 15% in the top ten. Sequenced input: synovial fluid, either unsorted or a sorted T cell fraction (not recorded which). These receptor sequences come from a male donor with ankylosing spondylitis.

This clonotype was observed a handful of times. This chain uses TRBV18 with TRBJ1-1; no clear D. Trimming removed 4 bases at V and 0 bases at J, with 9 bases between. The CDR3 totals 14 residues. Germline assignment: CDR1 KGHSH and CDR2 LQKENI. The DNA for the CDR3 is TGTGCCAGCTCACAGACTCGGATGAACACTGAAGCTTTCTTT. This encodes CASSQTRMNTEAFF. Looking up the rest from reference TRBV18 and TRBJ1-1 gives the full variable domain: NAGVMQNPRHLVRRRGQEARLRCSPMKGHSHVYWYRQLPEEGLKFMVYLQKENIIDESGMPKERFSAEFPKEGPSILRIQQVVRGDSAAYFCASSQTRMNTEAFFGQGTRLTVV.

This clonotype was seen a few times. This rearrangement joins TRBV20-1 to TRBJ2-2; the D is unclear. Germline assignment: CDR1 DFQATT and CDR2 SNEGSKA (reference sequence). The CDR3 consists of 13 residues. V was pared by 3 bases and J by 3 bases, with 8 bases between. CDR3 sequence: CSASRPYTGELFF. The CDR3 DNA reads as TGCAGTGCTAGCCGACCGTACACCGGGGAGCTGTTTTTT.

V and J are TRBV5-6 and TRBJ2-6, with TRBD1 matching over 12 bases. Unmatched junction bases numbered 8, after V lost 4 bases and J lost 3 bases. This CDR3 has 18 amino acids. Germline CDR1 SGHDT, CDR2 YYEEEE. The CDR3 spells CASSPIGTGGSGANVLTF. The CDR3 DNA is TGTGCCAGCAGCCCCATCGGGACAGGGGGCAGTGGGGCCAACGTCCTGACTTTC.

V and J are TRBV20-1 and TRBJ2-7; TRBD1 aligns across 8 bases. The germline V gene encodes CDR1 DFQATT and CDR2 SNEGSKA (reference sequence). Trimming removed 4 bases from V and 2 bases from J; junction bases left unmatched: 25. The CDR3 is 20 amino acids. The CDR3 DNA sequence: TGCAGTGCTACCGACCACAGGACAGGGATAGACCACGCGACAACCTACGAGCAGTACTTC. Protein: CSATDHRTGIDHATTYEQYF.

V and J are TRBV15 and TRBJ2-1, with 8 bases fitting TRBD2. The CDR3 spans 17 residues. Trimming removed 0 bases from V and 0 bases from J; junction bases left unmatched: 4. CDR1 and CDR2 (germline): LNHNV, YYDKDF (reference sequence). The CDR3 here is CATSRDGLAGSYNEQFF. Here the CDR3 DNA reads TGTGCCACCAGCAGAGACGGACTAGCCGGCTCCTACAATGAGCAGTTCTTC.

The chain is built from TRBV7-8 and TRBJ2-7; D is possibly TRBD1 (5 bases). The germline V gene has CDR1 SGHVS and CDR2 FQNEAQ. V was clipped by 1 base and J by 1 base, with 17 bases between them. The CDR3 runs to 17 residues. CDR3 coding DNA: TGTGCCAGCAGCTTAGTCTTACCCGTGGGGCTGTCCTACGAGCAGTACTTC. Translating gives CASSLVLPVGLSYEQYF.

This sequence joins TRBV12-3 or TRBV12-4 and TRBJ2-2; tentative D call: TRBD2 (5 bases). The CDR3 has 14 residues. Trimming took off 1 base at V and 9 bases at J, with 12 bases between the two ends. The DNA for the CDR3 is TGTGCCAGCAGTTTAGTCTTGGAGGTGAGGGAGCTGTTTTTT. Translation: CASSLVLEVRELFF.

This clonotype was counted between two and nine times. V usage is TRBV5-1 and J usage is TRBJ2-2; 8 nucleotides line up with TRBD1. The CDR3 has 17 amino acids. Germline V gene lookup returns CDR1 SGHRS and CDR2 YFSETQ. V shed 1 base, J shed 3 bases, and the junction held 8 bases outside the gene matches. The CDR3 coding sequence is TGCGCCAGCAGCTTGATCAGGGGGCGGCAATACACCGGGGAGCTGTTTTTT. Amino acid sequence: CASSLIRGRQYTGELFF.

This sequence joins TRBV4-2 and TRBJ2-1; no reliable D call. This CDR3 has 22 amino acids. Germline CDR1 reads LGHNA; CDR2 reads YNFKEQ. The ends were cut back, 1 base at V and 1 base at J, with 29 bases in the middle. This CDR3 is CASSQVDFRVGSPLESYNEQFF. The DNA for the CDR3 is TGTGCCAGCAGCCAAGTGGATTTCCGGGTTGGCTCCCCCCTGGAATCCTACAATGAGCAGTTCTTC.

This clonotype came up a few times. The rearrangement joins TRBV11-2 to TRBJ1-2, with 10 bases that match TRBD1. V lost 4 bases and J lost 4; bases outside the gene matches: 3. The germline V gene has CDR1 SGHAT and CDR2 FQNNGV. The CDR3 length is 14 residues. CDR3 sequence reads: CASSWDRGGYGYTF. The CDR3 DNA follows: TGTGCCAGCAGCTGGGACAGGGGCGGCTATGGCTACACCTTC.

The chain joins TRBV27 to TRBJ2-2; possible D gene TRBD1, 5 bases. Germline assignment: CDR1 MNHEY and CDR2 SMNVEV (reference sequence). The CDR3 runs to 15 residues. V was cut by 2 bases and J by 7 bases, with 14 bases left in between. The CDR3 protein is CASSLLQGFNGELFF. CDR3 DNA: TGTGCCAGCAGTTTACTCCAGGGCTTTAACGGGGAGCTGTTTTTT.

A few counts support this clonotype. The CDR3 sequence is CASSSKEGFEEETQYF. In DNA, the CDR3 is TGTGCCAGCAGCTCCAAAGAGGGATTCGAGGAAGAGACCCAGTACTTC. The V call is TRBV7-9, the J call TRBJ2-5, with D possibly being TRBD2 (5 bases). V was trimmed by 4 bases and J by 3 bases, leaving 18 bases between them. The CDR3 spans 16 residues. Germline CDR1 is SEHNR and CDR2 is FQNEAQ (reference sequence).

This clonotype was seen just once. The DNA of the CDR3 is TGCGCCAGCAGCCCGCGCCTGACAGGGTCGGTGTCCTACGAGCAGTACTTC. It yields the protein CASSPRLTGSVSYEQYF. The rearrangement links TRBV5-1 to TRBJ2-7; 7 nucleotides line up with TRBD1. V was clipped by 4 bases and J by 1 base; unmatched bases: 14. This CDR3 spans 17 amino acids. Germline CDR1 reads SGHRS; CDR2 reads YFSETQ.

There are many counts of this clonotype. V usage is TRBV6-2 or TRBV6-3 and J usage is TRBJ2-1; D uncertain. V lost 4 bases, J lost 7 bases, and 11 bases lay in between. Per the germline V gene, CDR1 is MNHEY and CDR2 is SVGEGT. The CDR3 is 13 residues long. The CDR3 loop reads CASSSVLKNEQFF. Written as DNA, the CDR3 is TGTGCCAGCAGTTCAGTACTGAAAAATGAGCAGTTCTTC.

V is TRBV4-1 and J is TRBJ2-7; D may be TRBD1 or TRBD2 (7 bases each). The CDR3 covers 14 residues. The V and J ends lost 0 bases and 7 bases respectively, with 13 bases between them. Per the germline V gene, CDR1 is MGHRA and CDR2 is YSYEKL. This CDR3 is CASSQERGTEEQYF. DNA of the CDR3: TGCGCCAGCAGCCAAGAGCGGGGGACAGAAGAGCAGTACTTC.

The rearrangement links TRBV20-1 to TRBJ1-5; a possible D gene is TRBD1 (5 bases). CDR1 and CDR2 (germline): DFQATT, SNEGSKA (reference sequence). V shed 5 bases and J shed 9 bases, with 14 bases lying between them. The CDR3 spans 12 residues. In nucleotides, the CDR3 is TGCAGTGCTTGGGACCGGGAGGGGCCCCAGCATTTT. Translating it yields CSAWDREGPQHF.

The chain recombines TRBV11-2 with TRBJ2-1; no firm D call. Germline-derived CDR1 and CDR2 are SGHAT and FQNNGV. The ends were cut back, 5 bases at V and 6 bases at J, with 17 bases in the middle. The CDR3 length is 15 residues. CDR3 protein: CASSMIVGPLNEQFF. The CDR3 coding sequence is TGTGCCAGCAGCATGATAGTTGGTCCACTCAATGAGCAGTTCTTC.

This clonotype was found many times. The chain's CDR3 is CSARTGTIITDTQYF. The CDR3, as DNA: TGCAGTGCTAGAACCGGGACTATTATCACAGATACGCAGTATTTT. The chain combines TRBV20-1 with TRBJ2-3; 7 nucleotides align to TRBD2. The CDR3 runs 15 residues. Germline CDR1 is DFQATT and CDR2 is SNEGSKA (reference sequence). The ends lost 2 bases at V and 2 bases at J; junction bases unmatched: 7.

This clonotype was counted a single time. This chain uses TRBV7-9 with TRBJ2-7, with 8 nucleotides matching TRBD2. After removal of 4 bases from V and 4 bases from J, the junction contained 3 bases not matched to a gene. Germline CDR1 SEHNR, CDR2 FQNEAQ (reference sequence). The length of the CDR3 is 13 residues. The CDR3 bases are TGTGCCAGCAGCTCAGCGGGAGAATACGAGCAGTACTTC. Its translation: CASSSAGEYEQYF.

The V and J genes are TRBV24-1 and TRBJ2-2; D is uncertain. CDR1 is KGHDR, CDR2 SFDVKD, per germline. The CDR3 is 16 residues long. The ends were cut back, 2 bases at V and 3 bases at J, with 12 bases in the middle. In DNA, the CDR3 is TGTGCCACCAGTGATTCTAGACTGGATCACACCGGGGAGCTGTTTTTT. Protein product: CATSDSRLDHTGELFF.

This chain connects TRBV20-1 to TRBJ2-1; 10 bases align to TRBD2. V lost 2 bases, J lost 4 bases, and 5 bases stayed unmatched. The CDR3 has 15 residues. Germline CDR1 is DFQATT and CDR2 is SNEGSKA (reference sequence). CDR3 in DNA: TGCAGTGCTAGACGACCGGGACTAGCGTACAATGAGCAGTTCTTC. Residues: CSARRPGLAYNEQFF.

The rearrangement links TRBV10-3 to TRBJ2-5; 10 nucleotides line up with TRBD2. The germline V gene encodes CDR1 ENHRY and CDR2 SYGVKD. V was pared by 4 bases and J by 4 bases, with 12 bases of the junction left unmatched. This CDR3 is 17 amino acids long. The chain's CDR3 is CAISAMGRLAGLETQYF. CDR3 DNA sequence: TGTGCCATCAGTGCTATGGGGAGACTAGCGGGTTTAGAGACCCAGTACTTC.

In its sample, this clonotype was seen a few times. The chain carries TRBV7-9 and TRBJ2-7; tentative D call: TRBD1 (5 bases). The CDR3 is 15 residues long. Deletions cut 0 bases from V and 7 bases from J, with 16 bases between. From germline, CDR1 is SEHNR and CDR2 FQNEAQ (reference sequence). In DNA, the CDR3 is TGTGCCAGCAGCTTAGCTTTGGGGCCTTCAGGGGAGCAGTACTTC. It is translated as CASSLALGPSGEQYF.

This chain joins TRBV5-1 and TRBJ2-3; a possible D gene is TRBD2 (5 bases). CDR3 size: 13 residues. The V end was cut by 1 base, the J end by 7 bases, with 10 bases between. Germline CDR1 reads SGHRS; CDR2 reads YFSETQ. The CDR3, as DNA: TGCGCCAGCAGCTTGCGAGGGCGACATACGCAGTATTTT. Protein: CASSLRGRHTQYF.

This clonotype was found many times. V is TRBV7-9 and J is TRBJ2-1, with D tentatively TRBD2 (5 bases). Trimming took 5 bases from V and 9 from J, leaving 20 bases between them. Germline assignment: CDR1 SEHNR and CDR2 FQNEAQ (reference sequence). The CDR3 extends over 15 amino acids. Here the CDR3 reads CASSPGSEVSGEQFF. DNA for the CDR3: TGTGCCAGCAGCCCTGGGAGTGAGGTTTCCGGTGAGCAGTTCTTC.

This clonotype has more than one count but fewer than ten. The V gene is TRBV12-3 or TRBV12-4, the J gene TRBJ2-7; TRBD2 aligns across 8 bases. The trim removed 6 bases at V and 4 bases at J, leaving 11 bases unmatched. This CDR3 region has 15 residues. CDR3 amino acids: CASSRKAGVPYEQYF. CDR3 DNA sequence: TGTGCCAGCAGCCGCAAAGCGGGAGTTCCATACGAGCAGTACTTC.

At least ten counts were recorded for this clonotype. CDR3 sequence (DNA): TGTGCCAGCAGTGAAGGGCTCTCCTACGAGCAGTACTTC. Its protein is CASSEGLSYEQYF. This sequence joins TRBV6-1 and TRBJ2-7, with unresolved D. The V gene lost 1 base and the J gene lost 0 bases, with 4 bases spanning the gap. Germline V gene sequence: CDR1 MNHNS, CDR2 SASEGT. This CDR3 has 13 residues.

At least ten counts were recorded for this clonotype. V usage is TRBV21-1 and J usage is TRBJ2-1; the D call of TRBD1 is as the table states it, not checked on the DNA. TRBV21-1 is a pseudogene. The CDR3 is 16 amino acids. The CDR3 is CASTHTSGGGSNEQFF. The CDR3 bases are TGTGCCAGCACCCATACTTCTGGGGGCGGCTCCAATGAGCAGTTCTTC.

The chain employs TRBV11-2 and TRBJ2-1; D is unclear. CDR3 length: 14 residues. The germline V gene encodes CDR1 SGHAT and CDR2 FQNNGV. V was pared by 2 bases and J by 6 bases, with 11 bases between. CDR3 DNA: TGTGCCAGCAGCTTATTCCAGGCCGGCAATGAGCAGTTCTTC. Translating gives CASSLFQAGNEQFF.

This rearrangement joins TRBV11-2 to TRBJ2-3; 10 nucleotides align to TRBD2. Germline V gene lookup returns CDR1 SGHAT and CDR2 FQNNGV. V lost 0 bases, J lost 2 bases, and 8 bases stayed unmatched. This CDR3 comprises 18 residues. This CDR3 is CASSLEPPLAGTTDTQYF. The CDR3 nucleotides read TGTGCCAGCAGCTTAGAACCCCCACTAGCGGGAACCACAGATACGCAGTATTTT.